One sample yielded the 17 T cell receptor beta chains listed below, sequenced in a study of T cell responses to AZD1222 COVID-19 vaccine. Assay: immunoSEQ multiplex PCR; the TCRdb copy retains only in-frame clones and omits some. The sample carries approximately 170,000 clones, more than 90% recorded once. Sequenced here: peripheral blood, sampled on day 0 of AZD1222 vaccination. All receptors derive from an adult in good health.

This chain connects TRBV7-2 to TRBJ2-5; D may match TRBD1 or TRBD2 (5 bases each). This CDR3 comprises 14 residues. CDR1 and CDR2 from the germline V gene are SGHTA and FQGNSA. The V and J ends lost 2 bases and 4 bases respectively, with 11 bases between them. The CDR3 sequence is CASSLSGGTETQYF. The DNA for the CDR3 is TGTGCCAGCAGCTTATCGGGTGGGACAGAGACCCAGTACTTC.

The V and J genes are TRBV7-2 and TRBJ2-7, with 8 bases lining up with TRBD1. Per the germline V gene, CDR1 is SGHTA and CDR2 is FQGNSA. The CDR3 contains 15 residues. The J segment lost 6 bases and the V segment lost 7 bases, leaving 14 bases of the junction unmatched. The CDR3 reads CASTVEAGGRGEQYF. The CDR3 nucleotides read TGTGCCAGCACCGTTGAGGCAGGGGGCAGAGGCGAGCAGTACTTC.

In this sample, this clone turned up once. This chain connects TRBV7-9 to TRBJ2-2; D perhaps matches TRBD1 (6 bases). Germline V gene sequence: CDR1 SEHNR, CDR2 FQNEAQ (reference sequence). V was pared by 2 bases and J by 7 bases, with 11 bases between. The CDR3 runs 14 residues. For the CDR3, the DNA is TGTGCCAGCAGCTTAAGTCAGGGGAACGGGGAGCTGTTTTTT. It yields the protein CASSLSQGNGELFF.

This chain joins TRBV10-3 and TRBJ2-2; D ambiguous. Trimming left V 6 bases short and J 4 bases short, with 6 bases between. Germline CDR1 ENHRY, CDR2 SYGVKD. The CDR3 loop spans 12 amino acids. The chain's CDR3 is CAIRYSTGELFF. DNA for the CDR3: TGTGCCATCAGGTACAGCACCGGGGAGCTGTTTTTT.

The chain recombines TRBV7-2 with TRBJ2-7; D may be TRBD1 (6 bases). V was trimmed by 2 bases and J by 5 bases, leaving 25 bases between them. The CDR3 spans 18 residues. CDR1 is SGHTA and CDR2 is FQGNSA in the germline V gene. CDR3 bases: TGTGCCAGCAGCTTACGGGGAACTATCAGGGGCAAGGAGAACGAGCAGTACTTC. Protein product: CASSLRGTIRGKENEQYF.

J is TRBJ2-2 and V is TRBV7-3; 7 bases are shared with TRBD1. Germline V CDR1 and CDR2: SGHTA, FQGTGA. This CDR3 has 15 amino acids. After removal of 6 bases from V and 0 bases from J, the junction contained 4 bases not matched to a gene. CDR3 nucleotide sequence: TGTGCCAGCAGATTCGGGACAGCGAACACCGGGGAGCTGTTTTTT. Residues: CASRFGTANTGELFF.

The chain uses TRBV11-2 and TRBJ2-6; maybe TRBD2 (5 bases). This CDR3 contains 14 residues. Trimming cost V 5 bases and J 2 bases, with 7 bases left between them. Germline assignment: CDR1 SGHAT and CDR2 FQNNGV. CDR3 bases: TGTGCCAGCAGCAGGACTGCTGGGGCCAACGTCCTGACTTTC. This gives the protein CASSRTAGANVLTF.

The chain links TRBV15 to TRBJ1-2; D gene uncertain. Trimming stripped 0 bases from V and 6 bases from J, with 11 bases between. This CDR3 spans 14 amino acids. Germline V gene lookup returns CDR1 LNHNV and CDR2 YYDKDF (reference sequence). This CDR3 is CATSRDQNIHGYTF. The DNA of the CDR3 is TGTGCCACCAGCAGAGACCAGAACATCCATGGCTACACCTTC.

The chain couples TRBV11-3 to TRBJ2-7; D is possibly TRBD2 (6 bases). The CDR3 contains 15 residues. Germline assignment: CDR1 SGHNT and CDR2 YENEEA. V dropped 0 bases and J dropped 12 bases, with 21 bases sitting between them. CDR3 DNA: TGTGCCAGCAGCTTAGACCGGGACTCTTATCTACGAGGGTACTTC. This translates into CASSLDRDSYLRGYF.

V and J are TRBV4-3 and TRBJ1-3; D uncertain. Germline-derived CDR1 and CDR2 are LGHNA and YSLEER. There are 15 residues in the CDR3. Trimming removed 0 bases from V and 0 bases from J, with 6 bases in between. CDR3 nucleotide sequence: TGCGCCAGCAGCCAAGACGGACGCTCTGGAAACACCATATATTTT. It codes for CASSQDGRSGNTIYF.

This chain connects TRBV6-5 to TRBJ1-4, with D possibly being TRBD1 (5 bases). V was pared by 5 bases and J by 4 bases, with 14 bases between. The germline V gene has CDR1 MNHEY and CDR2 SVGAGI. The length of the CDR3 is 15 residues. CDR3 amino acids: CASSLREGINEKLFF. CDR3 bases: TGTGCCAGCAGTCTCCGGGAGGGGATTAATGAAAAACTGTTTTTT.

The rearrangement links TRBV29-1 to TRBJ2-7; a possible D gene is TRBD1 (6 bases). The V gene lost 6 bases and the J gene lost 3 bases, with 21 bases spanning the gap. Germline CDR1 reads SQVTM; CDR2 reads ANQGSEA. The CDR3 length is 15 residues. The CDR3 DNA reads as TGCAGCGTCCCAAGGGGACACGCGCTACTCTACGAGCAGTACTTC. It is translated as CSVPRGHALLYEQYF.

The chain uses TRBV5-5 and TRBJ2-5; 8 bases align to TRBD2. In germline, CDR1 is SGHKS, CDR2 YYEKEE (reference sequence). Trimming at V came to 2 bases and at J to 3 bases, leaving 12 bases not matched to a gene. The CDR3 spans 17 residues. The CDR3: CASSLGTLAGHKETQYF. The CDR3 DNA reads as TGTGCCAGCAGCTTAGGAACATTAGCGGGACATAAAGAGACCCAGTACTTC.

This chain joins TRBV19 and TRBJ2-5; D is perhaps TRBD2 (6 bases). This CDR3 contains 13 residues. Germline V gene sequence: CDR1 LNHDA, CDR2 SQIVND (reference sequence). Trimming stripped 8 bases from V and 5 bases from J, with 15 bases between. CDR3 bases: TGTGCCAGTGGTCGGGGCGGGGTGGAGACCCAGTACTTC. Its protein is CASGRGGVETQYF.

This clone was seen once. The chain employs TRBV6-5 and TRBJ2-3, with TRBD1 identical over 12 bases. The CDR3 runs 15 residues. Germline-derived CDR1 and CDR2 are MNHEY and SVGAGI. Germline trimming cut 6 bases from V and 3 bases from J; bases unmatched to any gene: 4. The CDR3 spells CASRGDRGLTDTQYF. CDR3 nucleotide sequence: TGTGCCAGCAGGGGGGACAGGGGGCTTACAGATACGCAGTATTTT.

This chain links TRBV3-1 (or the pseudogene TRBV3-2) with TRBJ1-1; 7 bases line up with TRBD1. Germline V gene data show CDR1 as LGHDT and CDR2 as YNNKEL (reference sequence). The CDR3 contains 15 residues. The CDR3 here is CSHIAQGLEYTEAFF. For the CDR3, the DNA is TGTTCCCACATCGCACAGGGGTTGGAGTACACTGAAGCTTTCTTT.

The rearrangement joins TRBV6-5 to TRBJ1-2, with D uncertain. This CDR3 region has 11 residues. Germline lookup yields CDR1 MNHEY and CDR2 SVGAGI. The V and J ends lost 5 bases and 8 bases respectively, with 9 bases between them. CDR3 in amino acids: CASSSTRGYTF. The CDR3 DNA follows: TGTGCCAGCAGTAGCACAAGGGGCTACACCTTC.